This TCR beta chain was sequenced during a study of T cells in Graves' hyperthyroidism and ophthalmopathy. The CDR3 runs to 15 residues. Trimming at V came to 0 bases and at J to 6 bases, leaving 7 bases not matched to a gene. Germline V gives CDR1 LNHNV, CDR2 YYDKDF (reference sequence). In this sample, this clonotype turned up once. Amplification targeted TCR beta CDR3 regions from RNA transcripts. HTBI primers were the set used in a first-round RT-PCR of the TCR CDR3. TCRdb ran MiXCR on the multiplex PCR reads and lists one entry per CDR3 protein. The sample lists nearly 750,000 distinct CDR3 sequences; roughly 32% were seen once.

The chain carries TRBV15 and TRBJ2-7, with 8 bases fitting TRBD2. The TCR was taken from a woman aged 35 to 49 with Graves' hyperthyroidism. The material sequenced was blood. The CDR3 DNA reads TGTGCCACCAGCAGAGAGCGGGGGGACTACCCCGAGCAGTACTTC. The encoded protein is CATSRERGDYPEQYF. Full variable domain (outside the CDR3, taken from reference TRBV15 and TRBJ2-7): DAMVIQNPRYQVTQFGKPVTLSCSQTLNHNVMYWYQQKSSQAPKLLFHYYDKDFNNEADTPDNFQSRRPNTSFCFLDIRSPGLGDTAMYLCATSRERGDYPEQYFGPGTRLTVT.